This T cell receptor (beta chain) derives from a study of blood T cell repertoires in COVID-19 (dated by TCRdb to the early 2020s). With respect to the entire study: Collaborator samples came from the United States, Italy and Spain and covered acute and convalescent phases of COVID-19. The prospective study material was composed of cDNA or gDNA derived from T cells, B-cell-depleted T cells, or PBMCs. Deeply sampled blood TCRbeta repertoires from subjects exposed to, actively infected with, or recovered from COVID-19 were included in the dataset. The repertoires were released in a freely available public database intended as a resource for research on the immune response to SARS-CoV-2. Samples came from the ongoing ImmuneRACE study (first 160 participants) plus 1,254 subjects from 6 global collaborators. A de-identified subject ID, COVID-19 status, age in years and sex were almost always included in the sample metadata. Where available, HLA class I and class II types were obtained from metadata supplied by the sample provider rather than from assay-based typing.

As to this clone: No antigen is known for it. Per-base qualities were not stored, and no clone one base away is much larger.

What the study reported, not specific to this receptor: How much clinical and demographic metadata was included differed by source and by participant, and the metadata was provided uncurated.

TCRbeta CDR3 regions were amplified from genomic DNA using the immunoSEQ Assay, a bias-controlled multiplex PCR. As for how the authors treated the data: The number of nucleated cells in each sample was estimated by amplification of reference gene primers within the assay. To quantify the absolute abundance of each unique TCRbeta CDR3 rearrangement, sequence reads were collapsed and filtered. Productive Simpson clonality was computed per sample as the square root of Simpson's diversity index over productive rearrangements. TCRdb mirrors the immuneACCESS table, restricted to in-frame sequences. Some clones are absent from its copies; in checked studies, under half trace to an unresolved V gene, and the reason for the others is unknown. That table gives V, J and clone size, and the DNA gave D and trimming. Counted in this sample were 100,000 to 150,000 clones; 86% of them appeared once. The ten largest account for roughly 5.4% of the sample.

CDR3 length: 13 amino acids, cysteine to phenylalanine. Kept here is only the CDR3 DNA, which spans 39 bases and is read in frame from base 1. CDR1 and CDR2, per the germline V gene, are SQVTM and ANQGSEA. Trimming removed 3 bases from V and 9 bases from J, leaving 17 bases between the germline ends. Collaborating institutions collected whole blood in K2EDTA tubes following their own protocols. For TCRbeta analysis, collaborators shipped samples as frozen whole blood, isolated PBMCs, or DNA extracted from either of those sample types. The sequence was collected from a human donor in a cohort sampled during active COVID-19. The sequenced sample was peripheral blood. Recombination linked TRBV29-1 to TRBJ1-2; TRBD1 is possibly the D segment (5 matching bases). The DNA sequence reads TGCAGCGTTGACGCGGGACCGACGAGTAGCTACACCTTC. Its protein reads: CSVDAGPTSSYTF. The CDR3, completed at both ends by the reference TRBV29-1 and TRBJ1-2 genes, gives the full variable domain SAVISQKPSRDICQRGTSLTIQCQVDSQVTMMFWYRQQPGQSLTLIATANQGSEATYESGFVIDKFPISRPNLTFSTLTVSNMSPEDSSIYLCSVDAGPTSSYTFGSGTRLTVV.